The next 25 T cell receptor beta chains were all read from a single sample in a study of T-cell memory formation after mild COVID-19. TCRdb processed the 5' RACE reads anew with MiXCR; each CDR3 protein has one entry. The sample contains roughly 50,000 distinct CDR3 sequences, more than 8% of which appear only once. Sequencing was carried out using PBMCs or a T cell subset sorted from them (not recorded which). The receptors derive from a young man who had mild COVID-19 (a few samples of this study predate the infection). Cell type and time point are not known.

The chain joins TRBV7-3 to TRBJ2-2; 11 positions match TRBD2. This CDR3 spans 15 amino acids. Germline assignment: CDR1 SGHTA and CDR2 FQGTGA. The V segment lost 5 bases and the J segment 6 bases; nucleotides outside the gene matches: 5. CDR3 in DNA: TGTGCCAGCAGCACGCTAGCGGGGGGTTCCGGGGAGCTGTTTTTT. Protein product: CASSTLAGGSGELFF. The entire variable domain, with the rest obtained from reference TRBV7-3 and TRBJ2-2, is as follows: GAGVSQTPSNKVTEKGKYVELRCDPISGHTALYWYRQSLGQGPEFLIYFQGTGAADDSGLPNDRFFAVRPEGSVSTLKIQRTERGDSAVYLCASSTLAGGSGELFFGEGSRLTVL.

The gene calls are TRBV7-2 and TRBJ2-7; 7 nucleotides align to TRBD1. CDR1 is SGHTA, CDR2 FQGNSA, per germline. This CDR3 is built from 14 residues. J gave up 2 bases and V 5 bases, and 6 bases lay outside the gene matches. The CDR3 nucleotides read TGTGCCAGCAGCGAAACAGGGGACCCCTACGAGCAGTACTTC. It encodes CASSETGDPYEQYF. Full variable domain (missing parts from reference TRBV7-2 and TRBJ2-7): GAGVSQSPSNKVTEKGKDVELRCDPISGHTALYWYRQSLGQGLEFLIYFQGNSAPDKSGLPSDRFSAERTGGSVSTLTIQRTQQEDSAVYLCASSETGDPYEQYFGPGTRLTVT.

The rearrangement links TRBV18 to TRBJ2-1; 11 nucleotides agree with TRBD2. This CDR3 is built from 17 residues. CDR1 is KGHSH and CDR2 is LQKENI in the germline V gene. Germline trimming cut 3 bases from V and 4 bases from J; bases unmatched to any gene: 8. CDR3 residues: CASSPRLAGTSYNEQFF. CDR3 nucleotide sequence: TGTGCCAGCTCACCGCGACTAGCGGGGACCTCTTACAATGAGCAGTTCTTC.

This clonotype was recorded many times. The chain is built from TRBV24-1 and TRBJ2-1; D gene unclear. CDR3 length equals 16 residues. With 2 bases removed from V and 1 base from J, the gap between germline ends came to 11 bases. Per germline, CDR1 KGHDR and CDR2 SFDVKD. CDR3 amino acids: CATSDSLPGSYNEQFF. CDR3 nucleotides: TGTGCCACCAGTGATTCCCTTCCAGGTTCCTACAATGAGCAGTTCTTC.

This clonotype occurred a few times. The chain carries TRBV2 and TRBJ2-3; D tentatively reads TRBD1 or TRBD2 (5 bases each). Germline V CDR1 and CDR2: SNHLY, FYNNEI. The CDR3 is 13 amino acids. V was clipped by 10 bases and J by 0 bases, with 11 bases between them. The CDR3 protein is CATRQRSTDTQYF. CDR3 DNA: TGTGCCACCCGACAGCGGAGCACAGATACGCAGTATTTT.

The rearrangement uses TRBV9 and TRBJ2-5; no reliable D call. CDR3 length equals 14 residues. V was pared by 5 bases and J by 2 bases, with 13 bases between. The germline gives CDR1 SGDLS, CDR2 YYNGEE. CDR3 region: CASSSSSRQETQYF. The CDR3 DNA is TGTGCCAGCAGTTCCTCGTCGCGTCAAGAGACCCAGTACTTC.

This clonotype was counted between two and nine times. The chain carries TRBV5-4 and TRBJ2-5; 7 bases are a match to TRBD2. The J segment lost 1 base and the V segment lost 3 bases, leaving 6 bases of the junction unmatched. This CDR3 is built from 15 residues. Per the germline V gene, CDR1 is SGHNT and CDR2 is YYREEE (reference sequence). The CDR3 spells CASSSQAGSQETQYF. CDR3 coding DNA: TGTGCCAGCAGCTCCCAAGCGGGGAGCCAAGAGACCCAGTACTTC.

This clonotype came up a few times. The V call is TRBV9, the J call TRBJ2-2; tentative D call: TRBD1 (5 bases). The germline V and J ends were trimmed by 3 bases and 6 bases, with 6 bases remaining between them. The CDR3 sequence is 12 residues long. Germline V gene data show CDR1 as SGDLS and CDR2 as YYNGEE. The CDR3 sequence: CASSEGSGELFF. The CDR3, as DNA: TGTGCCAGCAGCGAGGGGTCCGGGGAGCTGTTTTTT. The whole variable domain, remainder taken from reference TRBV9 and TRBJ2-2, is DSGVTQTPKHLITATGQRVTLRCSPRSGDLSVYWYQQSLDQGLQFLIQYYNGEERAKGNILERFSAQQFPDLHSELNLSSLELGDSALYFCASSEGSGELFFGEGSRLTVL.

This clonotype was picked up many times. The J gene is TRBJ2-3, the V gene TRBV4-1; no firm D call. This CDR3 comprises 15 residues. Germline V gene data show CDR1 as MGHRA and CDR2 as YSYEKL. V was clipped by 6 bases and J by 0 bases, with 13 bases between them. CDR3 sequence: CASRDTTSSTDTQYF. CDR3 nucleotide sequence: TGCGCCAGCAGGGATACCACTTCTAGCACAGATACGCAGTATTTT.

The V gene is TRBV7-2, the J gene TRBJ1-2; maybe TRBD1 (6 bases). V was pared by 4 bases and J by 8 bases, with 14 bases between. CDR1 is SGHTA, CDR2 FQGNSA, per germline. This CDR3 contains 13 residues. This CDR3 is CASSSTGRRGYTF. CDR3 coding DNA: TGTGCCAGCAGCTCAACAGGGAGAAGGGGCTACACCTTC.

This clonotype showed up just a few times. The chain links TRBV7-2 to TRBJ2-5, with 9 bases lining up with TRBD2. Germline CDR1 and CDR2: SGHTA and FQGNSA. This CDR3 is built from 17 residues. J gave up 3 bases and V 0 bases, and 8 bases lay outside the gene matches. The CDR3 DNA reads TGTGCCAGCAGCTTAGCACCCAGTGGCGGGGGGGAAGAGACCCAGTACTTC. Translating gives CASSLAPSGGGEETQYF.

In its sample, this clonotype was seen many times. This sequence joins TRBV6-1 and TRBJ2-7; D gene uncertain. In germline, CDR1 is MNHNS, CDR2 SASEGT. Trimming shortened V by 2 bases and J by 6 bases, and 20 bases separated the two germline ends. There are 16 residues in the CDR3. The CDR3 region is CASSEPGETYRVEQYF. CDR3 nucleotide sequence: TGTGCCAGCAGTGAACCCGGTGAGACTTATAGGGTCGAGCAGTACTTC.

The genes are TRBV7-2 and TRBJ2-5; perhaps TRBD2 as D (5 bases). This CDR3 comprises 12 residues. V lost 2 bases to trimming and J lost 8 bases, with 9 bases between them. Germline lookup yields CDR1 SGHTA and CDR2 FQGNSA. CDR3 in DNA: TGTGCCAGCAGCTTAAGCGGTGTAACCCAGTACTTC. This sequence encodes CASSLSGVTQYF.

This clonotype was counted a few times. CDR3 in DNA: TGTGCCAGCAGCCCGACGGCGGGGGGTTGGAACGAGCAGTACTTC. It codes for CASSPTAGGWNEQYF. V and J are TRBV7-6 and TRBJ2-7; 8 positions agree with TRBD2. Germline CDR1 SGHVS, CDR2 FNYEAQ. This CDR3 region has 15 residues. Trimming removed 5 bases from V and 5 bases from J; junction bases left unmatched: 11.

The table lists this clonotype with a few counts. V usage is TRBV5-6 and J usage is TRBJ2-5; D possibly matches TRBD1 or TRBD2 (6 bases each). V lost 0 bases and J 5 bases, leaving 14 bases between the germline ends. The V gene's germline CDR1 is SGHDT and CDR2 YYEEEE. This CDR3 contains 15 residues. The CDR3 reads CASSLGTGAGETQYF. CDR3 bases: TGTGCCAGCAGCTTGGGTACGGGGGCGGGGGAGACCCAGTACTTC.

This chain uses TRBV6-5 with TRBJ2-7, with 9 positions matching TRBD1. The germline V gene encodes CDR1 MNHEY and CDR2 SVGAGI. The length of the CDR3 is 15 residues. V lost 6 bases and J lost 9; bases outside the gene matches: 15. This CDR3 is CASSKALGQGFRQYF. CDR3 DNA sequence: TGTGCCAGCAGCAAGGCGCTCGGACAGGGGTTCCGGCAGTACTTC.

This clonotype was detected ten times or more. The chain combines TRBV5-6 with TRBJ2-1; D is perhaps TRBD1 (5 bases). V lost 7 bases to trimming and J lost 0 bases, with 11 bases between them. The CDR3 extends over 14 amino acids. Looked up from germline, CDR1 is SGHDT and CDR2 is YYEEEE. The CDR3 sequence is CASDRQSSYNEQFF. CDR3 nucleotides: TGTGCCAGCGACAGACAGAGCTCCTACAATGAGCAGTTCTTC. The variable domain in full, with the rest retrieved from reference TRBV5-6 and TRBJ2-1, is DAGVTQSPTHLIKTRGQQVTLRCSPKSGHDTVSWYQQALGQGPQFIFQYYEEEERQRGNFPDRFSGHQFPNYSSELNVNALLLGDSALYLCASDRQSSYNEQFFGPGTRLTVL.

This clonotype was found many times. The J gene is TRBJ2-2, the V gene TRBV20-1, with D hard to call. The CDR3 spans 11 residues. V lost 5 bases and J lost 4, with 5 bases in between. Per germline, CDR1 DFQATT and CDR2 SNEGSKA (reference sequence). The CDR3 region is CSARFTGELFF. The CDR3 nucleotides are TGCAGTGCTCGCTTCACCGGGGAGCTGTTTTTT.

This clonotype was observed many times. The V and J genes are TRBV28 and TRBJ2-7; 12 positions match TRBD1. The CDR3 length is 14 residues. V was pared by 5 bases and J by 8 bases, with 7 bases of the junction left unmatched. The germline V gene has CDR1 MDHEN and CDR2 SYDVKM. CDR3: CASSPGQGAWQQYV. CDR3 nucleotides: TGTGCCAGCAGTCCGGGACAGGGGGCTTGGCAGCAGTACGTC.

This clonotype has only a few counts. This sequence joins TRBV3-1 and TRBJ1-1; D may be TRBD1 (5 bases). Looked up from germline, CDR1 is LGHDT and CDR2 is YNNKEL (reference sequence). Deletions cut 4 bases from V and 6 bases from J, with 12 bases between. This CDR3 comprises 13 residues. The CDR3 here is CASSPSGSPEAFF. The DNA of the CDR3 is TGTGCCAGCAGCCCCTCAGGGTCCCCTGAAGCTTTCTTT.

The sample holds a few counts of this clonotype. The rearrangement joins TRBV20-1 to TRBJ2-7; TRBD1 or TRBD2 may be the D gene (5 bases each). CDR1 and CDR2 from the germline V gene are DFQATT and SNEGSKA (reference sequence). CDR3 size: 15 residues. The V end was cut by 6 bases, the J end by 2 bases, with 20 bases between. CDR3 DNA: TGCAGTGCCCTCTACCCGGGAAGGACAACCTACGAGCAGTACTTC. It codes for CSALYPGRTTYEQYF.

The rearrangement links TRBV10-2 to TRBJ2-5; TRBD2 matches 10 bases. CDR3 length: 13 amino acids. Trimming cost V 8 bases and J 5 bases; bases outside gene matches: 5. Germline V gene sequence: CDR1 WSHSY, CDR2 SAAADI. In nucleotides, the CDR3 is TGCGCCAGCGGTACTAGCGGGGTCGAGACCCAGTACTTC. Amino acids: CASGTSGVETQYF.

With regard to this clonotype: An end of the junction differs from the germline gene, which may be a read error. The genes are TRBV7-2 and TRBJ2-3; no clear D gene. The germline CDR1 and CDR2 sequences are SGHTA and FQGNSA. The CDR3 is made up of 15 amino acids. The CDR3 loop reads CAGSLGQVHTDTQYF. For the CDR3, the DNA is TGTGCCGGCAGCTTAGGGCAGGTCCACACAGATACGCAGTATTTT. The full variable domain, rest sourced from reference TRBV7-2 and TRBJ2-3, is GAGVSQSPSNKVTEKGKDVELRCDPISGHTALYWYRQSLGQGLEFLIYFQGNSAPDKSGLPSDRFSAERTGGSVSTLTIQRTQQEDSAVYLCAGSLGQVHTDTQYFGPGTRLTVL.

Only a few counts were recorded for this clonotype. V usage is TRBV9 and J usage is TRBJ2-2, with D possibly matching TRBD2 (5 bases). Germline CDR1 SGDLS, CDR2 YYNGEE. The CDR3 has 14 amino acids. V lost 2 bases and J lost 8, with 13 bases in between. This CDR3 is CASSVAPSPGELFF. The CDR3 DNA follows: TGTGCCAGCAGCGTGGCCCCTAGCCCGGGGGAGCTGTTTTTT.

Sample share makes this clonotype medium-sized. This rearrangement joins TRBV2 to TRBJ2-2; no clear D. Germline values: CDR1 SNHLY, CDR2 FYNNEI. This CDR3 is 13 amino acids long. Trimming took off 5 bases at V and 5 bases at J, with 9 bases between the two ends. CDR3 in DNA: TGTGCCAGCAGTCTTCACAGAACCGGGGAGCTGTTTTTT. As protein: CASSLHRTGELFF. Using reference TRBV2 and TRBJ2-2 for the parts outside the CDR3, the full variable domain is EPEVTQTPSHQVTQMGQEVILRCVPISNHLYFYWYRQILGQKVEFLVSFYNNEISEKSEIFDDQFSVERPDGSNFTLKIRSTKLEDSAMYFCASSLHRTGELFFGEGSRLTVL.